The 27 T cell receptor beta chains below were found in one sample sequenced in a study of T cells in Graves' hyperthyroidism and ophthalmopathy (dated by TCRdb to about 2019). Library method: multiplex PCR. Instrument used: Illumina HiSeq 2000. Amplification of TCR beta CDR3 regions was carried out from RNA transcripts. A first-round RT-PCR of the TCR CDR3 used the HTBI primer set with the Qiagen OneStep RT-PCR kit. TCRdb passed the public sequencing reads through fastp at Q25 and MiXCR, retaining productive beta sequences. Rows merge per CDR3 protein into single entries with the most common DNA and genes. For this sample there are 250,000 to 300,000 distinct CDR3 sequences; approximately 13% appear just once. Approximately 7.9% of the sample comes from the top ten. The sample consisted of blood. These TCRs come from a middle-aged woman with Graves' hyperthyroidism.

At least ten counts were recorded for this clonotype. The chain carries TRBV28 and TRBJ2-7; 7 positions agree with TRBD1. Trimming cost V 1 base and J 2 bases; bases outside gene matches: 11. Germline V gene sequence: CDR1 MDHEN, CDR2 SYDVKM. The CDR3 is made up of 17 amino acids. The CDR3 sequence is CASSLFIDRDVTYEQYF. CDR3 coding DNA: TGTGCCAGCAGTTTATTTATCGACAGGGACGTGACCTACGAGCAGTACTTC.

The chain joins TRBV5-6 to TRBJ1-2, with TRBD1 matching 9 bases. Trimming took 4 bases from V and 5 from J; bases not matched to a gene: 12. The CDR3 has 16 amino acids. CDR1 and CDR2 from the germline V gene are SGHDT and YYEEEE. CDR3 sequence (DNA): TGTGCCAGCAGCCTCCCCGGGACAGGGAAAGGGTATGGCTACACCTTC. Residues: CASSLPGTGKGYGYTF.

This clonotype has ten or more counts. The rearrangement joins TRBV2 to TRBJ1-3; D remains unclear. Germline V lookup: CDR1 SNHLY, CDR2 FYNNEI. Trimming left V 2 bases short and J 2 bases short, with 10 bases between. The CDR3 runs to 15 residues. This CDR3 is CASSEQDLAGNTIYF. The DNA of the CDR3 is TGTGCCAGCAGTGAACAAGATTTAGCTGGAAACACCATATATTTT.

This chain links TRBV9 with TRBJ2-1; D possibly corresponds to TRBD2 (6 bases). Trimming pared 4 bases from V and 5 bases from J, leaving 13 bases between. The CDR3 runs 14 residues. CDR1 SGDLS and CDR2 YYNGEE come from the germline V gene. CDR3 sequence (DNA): TGTGCCAGCAGCCAGGGACTTTCGAACAATGAGCAGTTCTTC. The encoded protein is CASSQGLSNNEQFF.

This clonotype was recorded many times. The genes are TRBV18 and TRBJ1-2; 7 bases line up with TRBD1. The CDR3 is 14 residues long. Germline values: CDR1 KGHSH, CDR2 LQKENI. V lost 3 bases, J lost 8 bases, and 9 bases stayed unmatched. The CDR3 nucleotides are TGTGCCAGCTCACCGGACAGGTCGGGAGGGGGCTACACCTTC. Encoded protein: CASSPDRSGGGYTF.

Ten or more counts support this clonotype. The CDR3 DNA reads as TGTGCCAGCAGCGGACCTCTAGCGGCCTGGGGGGAGACCCAGTACTTC. Translated: CASSGPLAAWGETQYF. The chain carries TRBV7-9 and TRBJ2-5, with 7 bases matching TRBD2. CDR3 length: 16 residues. The ends lost 5 bases at V and 5 bases at J; junction bases unmatched: 14. Germline V CDR1 and CDR2: SEHNR, FQNEAQ (reference sequence).

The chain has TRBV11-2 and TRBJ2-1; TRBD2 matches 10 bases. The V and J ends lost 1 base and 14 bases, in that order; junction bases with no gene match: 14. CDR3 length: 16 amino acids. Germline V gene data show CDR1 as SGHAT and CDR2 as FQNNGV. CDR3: CASSLAQAGGNRGEFF. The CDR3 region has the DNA TGTGCCAGCAGCTTAGCGCAAGCGGGAGGGAATAGGGGTGAGTTCTTC.

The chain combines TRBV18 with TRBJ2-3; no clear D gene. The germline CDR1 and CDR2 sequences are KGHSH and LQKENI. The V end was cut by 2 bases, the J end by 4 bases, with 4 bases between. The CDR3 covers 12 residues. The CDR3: CASSPISDTQYF. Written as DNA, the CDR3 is TGTGCCAGCTCACCAATCTCAGATACGCAGTATTTT.

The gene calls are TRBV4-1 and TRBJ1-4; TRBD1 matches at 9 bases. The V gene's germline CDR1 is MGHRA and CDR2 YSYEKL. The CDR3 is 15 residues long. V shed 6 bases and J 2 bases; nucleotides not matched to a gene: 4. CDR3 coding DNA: TGCGCCAGCAGTCGGGACAGGGCGACTAATGAAAAACTGTTTTTT. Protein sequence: CASSRDRATNEKLFF.

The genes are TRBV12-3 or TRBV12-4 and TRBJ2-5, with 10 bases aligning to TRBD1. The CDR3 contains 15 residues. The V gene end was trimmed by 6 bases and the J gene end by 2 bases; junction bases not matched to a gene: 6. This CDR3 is CASSYMGQGQETQYF. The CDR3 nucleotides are TGTGCCAGCAGCTACATGGGACAGGGGCAAGAGACCCAGTACTTC.

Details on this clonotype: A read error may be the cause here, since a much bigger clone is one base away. CDR3 sequence (DNA): TGTGCCAGCGGCGTAGTGGGGGGGCCGACCTACGAGCAGTACTTC. The encoded protein is CASGVVGGPTYEQYF. This chain links TRBV9 with TRBJ2-7; perhaps TRBD2 as D (7 bases). CDR1 and CDR2 from the germline V gene are SGDLS and YYNGEE. This CDR3 contains 15 residues. The whole variable domain, remainder taken from reference TRBV9 and TRBJ2-7, is DSGVTQTPKHLITATGQRVTLRCSPRSGDLSVYWYQQSLDQGLQFLIQYYNGEERAKGNILERFSAQQFPDLHSELNLSSLELGDSALYFCASGVVGGPTYEQYFGPGTRLTVT.

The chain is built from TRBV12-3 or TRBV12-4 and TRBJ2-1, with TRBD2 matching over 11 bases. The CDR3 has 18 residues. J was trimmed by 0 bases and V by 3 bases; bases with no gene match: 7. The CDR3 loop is CASSFPLAGDSSYNEQFF. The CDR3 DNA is TGTGCCAGCAGTTTCCCACTAGCGGGAGATTCCTCCTACAATGAGCAGTTCTTC.

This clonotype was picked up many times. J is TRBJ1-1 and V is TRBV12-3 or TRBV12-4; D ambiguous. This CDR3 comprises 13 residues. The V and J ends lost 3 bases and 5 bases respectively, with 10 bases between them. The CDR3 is CASSLGAGTEAFF. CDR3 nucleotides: TGTGCCAGCAGTTTGGGAGCTGGTACTGAAGCTTTCTTT.

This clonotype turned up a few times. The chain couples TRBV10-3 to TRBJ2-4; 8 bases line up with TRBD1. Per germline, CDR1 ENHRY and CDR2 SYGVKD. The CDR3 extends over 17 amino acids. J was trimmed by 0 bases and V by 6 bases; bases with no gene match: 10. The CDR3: CAIRAGGYGLAKNIQYF. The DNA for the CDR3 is TGTGCCATCAGAGCAGGGGGCTACGGTTTAGCCAAAAACATTCAGTACTTC.

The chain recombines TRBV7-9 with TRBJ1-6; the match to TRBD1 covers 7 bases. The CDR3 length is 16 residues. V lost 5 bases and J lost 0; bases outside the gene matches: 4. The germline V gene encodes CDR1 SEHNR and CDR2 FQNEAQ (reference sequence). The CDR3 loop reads CASSETGSSYNSPLHF. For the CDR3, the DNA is TGTGCCAGCAGCGAGACAGGGAGCTCCTATAATTCACCCCTCCACTTT.

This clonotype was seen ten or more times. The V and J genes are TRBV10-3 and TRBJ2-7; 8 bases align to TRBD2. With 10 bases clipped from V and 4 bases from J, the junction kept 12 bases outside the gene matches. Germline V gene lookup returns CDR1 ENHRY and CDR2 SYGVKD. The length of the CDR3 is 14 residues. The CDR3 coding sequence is TGTGCCACAAAAGCGGGAGAGGGGGAGTACGAGCAGTACTTC. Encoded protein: CATKAGEGEYEQYF.

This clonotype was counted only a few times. DNA of the CDR3: TGTGCCTGGAGTGCCCAGACTAGCGGGAGTGTCGGCGAGCAGTACTTC. It yields the protein CAWSAQTSGSVGEQYF. This chain joins TRBV30 and TRBJ2-7, with 12 bases that match TRBD2. The V gene end was trimmed by 1 base and the J gene end by 6 bases; junction bases not matched to a gene: 10. Looked up from germline, CDR1 is GTSNPN and CDR2 is SVGIG (reference sequence). CDR3 length: 16 amino acids.

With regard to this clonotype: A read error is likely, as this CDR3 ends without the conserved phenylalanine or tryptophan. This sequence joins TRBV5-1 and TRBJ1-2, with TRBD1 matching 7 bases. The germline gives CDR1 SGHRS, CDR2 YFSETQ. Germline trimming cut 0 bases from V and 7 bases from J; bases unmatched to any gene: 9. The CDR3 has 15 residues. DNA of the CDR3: TGCGCCAGCAGCTTGGTTAGCCGGGACAGAACTGGCTACACCCTC. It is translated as CASSLVSRDRTGYTL.

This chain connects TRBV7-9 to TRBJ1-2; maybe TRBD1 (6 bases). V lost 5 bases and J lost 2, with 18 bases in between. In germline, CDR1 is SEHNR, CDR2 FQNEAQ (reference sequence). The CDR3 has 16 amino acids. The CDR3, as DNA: TGTGCCAGCAGCGTCGCCGGGATTGGACAGAACTATGGCTACACCTTC. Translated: CASSVAGIGQNYGYTF.

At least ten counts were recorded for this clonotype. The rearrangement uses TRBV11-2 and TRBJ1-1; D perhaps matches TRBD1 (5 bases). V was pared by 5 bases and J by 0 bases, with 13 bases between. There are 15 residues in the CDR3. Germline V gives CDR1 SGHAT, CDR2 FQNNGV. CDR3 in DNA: TGTGCCAGCAGCCAAACCACGACAGTGAACACTGAAGCTTTCTTT. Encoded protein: CASSQTTTVNTEAFF.

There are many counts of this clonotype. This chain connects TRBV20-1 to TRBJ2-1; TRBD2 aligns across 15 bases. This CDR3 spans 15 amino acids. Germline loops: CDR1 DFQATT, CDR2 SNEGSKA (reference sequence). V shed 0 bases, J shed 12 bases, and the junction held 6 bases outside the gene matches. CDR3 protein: CSARDPGLAGGWQFF. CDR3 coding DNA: TGCAGTGCTAGAGATCCGGGACTAGCGGGAGGCTGGCAGTTCTTC.

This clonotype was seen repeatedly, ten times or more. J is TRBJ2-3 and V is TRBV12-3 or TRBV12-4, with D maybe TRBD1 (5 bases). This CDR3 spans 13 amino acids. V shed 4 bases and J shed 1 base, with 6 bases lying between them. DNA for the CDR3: TGTGCCAGCAGTTCCAGGGGCACAGATACGCAGTATTTT. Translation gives CASSSRGTDTQYF.

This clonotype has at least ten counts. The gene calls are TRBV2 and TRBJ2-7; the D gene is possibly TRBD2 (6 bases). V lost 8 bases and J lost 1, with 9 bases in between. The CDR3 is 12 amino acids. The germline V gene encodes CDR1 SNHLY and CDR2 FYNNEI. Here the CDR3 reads CASRGGSYEQYF. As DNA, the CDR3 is TGTGCCAGCCGTGGGGGGTCCTACGAGCAGTACTTC.

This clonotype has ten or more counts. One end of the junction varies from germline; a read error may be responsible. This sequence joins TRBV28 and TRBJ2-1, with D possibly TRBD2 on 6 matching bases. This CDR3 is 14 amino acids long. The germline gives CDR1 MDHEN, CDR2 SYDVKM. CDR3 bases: TGCGCCAGCAGCTTAACTAGCAATTACAATGAGCAGTTCTTC. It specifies CASSLTSNYNEQFF.

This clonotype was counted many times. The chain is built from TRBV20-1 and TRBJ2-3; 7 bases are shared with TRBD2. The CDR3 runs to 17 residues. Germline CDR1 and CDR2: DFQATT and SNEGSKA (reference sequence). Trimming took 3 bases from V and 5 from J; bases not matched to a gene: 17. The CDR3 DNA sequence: TGCAGTGCTAGGGTGGTACAGAAAGGCGGGAGAGGAGATACGCAGTATTTT. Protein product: CSARVVQKGGRGDTQYF.

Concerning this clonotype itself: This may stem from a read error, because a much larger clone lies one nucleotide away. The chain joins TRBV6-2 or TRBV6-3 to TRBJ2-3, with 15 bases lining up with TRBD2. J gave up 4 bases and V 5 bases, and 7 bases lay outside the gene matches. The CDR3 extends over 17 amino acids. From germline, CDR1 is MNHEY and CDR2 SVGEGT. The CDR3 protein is CASSKYRTSGRADTQYF. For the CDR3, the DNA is TGTGCCAGCAGTAAATACCGGACTAGCGGGAGGGCAGATACGCAGTATTTT.

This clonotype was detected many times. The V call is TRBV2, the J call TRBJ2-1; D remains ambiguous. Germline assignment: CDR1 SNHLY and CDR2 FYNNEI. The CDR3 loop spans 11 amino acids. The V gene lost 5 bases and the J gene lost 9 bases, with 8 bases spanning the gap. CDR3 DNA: TGTGCCAGCAGTAACGGACCTGAGCAGTTCTTC. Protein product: CASSNGPEQFF.